This T cell receptor (beta chain) was sequenced in a study of blood T cell repertoires in COVID-19. Produced via immunoSEQ multiplex PCR; TCRdb's table is partial and in-frame only. The table lists hundreds of thousands of clones, roughly 89% of them singletons. What was sequenced was peripheral blood. The source of this sequence is a woman in her 30s with active or convalescent COVID-19.

CDR3 in DNA: TGTGCCAGCAGTTTTTTGGGGCTTAGTGTAGGGAACACCATATATTTT. It encodes CASSFLGLSVGNTIYF. This sequence joins TRBV27 and TRBJ1-3; D is perhaps TRBD1 (5 bases). The V end was cut by 3 bases, the J end by 7 bases, with 19 bases between. The CDR3 is 16 residues long. Germline V lookup: CDR1 MNHEY, CDR2 SMNVEV (reference sequence).